This T cell receptor beta chain was captured by sequencing in a study of T cell repertoires in cytomegalovirus infection. The overall study: Public TCR beta signatures provided an indication of both CMV infection and a matching HLA type. Notes on the study in general: The response measured ex vivo was dominated by TCR beta clonotypes (HLA-C-restricted and CMV-specific). People with CMV and the relevant HLA were identified by cumulative public TCR beta family frequency.

TCRdb processed the reads anew with MiXCR; each CDR3 protein has one entry. In the table there are about 180,000 distinct CDR3 sequences, over 13% of which are singletons. The CDR3 loop spans 15 amino acids. Germline V gives CDR1 SGHNT, CDR2 YYREEE (reference sequence). Trimming took 7 bases from V and 0 from J, leaving 16 bases between them. About this clonotype itself: Its antigen is not known.

This receptor was taken from a human donor in good health (CMV status not recorded). Some clones in this sample may be carry-over from other donors' samples. Sequencing input: PBMCs. This sequence joins TRBV5-4 and TRBJ1-1, with D maybe TRBD1 (5 bases). The chain's CDR3 is CASFRQSAMNTEAFF. The CDR3 DNA is TGTGCCAGCTTTCGACAGTCCGCCATGAACACTGAAGCTTTCTTT.